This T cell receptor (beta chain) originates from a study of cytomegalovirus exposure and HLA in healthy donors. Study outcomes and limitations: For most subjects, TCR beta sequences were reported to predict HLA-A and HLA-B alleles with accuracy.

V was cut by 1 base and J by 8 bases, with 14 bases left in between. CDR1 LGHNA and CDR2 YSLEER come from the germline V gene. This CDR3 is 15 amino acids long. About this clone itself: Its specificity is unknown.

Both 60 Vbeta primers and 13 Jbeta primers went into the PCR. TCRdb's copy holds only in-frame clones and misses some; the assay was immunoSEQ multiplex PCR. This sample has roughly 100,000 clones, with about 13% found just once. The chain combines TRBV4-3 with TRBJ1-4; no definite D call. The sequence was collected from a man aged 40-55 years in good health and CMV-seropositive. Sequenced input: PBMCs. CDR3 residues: CASSQGRLVGEKLFF. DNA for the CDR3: TGCGCCAGCAGCCAAGGGCGACTAGTAGGGGAAAAACTGTTTTTT.